This T cell receptor (beta chain) was retrieved from a study of graft-versus-host responses after intestinal transplantation. At the level of the study: Transplant recipients had multivisceral, liver-intestinal, or isolated intestinal grafts. Tacrolimus and steroids were given for 3 to 4 years to all recipients after anti-thymocyte globulin induction. Overall study results and limits: After transplant, early declines in HvG clones were associated with peak levels of circulating GvH clones. Among recipient marrow samples, GvH clones were found; some appeared first in ileum or blood.

Comment on this clone: No antigen is known for it.

Trimming took 2 bases from V and 3 from J; bases not matched to a gene: 8. The CDR3 totals 17 residues. CDR1 and CDR2 from the germline V gene are SNHLY and FYNNEI. This table comes from immunoSEQ multiplex PCR, and its TCRdb copy is limited to in-frame clones, with some not included. The sample carries around 90,000 clones, 85% to 95% recorded once. The sample consisted of unstimulated CD8+ T cells sorted from spleen or lymph node cells, taken before transplant. The chain links TRBV2 to TRBJ2-7; 12 nucleotides align to TRBD2. The sequence came from a human donor who was the organ donor for an intestinal transplant. CDR3 sequence reads: CASSERLAGGGFYEQYF. The CDR3, as DNA: TGTGCCAGCAGTGAACGGCTAGCGGGAGGGGGGTTCTACGAGCAGTACTTC.